This TCR beta chain derives from a study of T cell responses to AZD1222 COVID-19 vaccine. TCRdb's copy holds only in-frame clones and misses some; the assay was immunoSEQ multiplex PCR. Here the sample spans approximately 180,000 clones, about 87% being singletons. On this clone itself: Its antigen is currently unknown.

General study points: Of spike-specific TCRs, nearly half reportedly target regions left unmutated in variants. Repertoires were sampled only after the peak T cell response. Only a handful of people who got AZD1222 tested seropositive at baseline.

Germline V gives CDR1 MNHEY, CDR2 SVGEGT. J gave up 2 bases and V 5 bases, and 6 bases lay outside the gene matches. The CDR3 has 15 residues. This sequence originates from an adult in good health. The V and J genes are TRBV6-2 or TRBV6-3 and TRBJ1-5; TRBD1 matches at 7 bases. This material consisted of peripheral blood, taken on day 0 of AZD1222 vaccination. CDR3 coding DNA: TGTGCCAGCAGTCAGGGGGGGGTCGGCAATCAGCCCCAGCATTTT. This gives the protein CASSQGGVGNQPQHF.